This T cell receptor (beta chain) was observed in a study of shared clonotypes between healthy human individuals. As for the study in general: In total, the donors were a couple of women and a few men aged 18 to 49. Per donor, three plates held CD4 naive cells, three held CD4 memory, two held CD8 naive and one held CD8 memory. General study results and limits: Naive subsets generally had larger estimated richness than memory subsets.

Clones were read by immunoSEQ multiplex PCR, and TCRdb kept only the in-frame ones, dropping some. The data contain around 2.1 million clones, approximately 94% of them singletons. Selected positively for CCR7 and CD45RO-negative, naive CD8 cells excluded terminally differentiated effector memory CD45RA+ cells. Worth noting for this clone: The antigen is not known.

Per germline, CDR1 GTSNPN and CDR2 SVGIG (reference sequence). The CDR3 is made up of 13 amino acids. V gave up 0 bases and J gave up 4 bases, with 9 bases separating them. Source material: naive CD8+ T cells from PBMCs. The chain recombines TRBV30 with TRBJ1-2, with D uncertain. This TCR derives from a man younger than 35 in good health. Some clones in this sample may be carry-over from other donors' samples. The CDR3 region has the DNA TGTGCCTGGAGTGTAATGGGGATCTATGGCTACACCTTC. Translating it yields CAWSVMGIYGYTF.